This T cell receptor (beta chain) was sequenced in a study of T-cell reconstitution after alpha-beta-depleted transplantation in children. This CDR3 has 15 amino acids. J gave up 5 bases and V 5 bases, and 3 bases lay outside the gene matches. Germline V lookup: CDR1 MNHEY, CDR2 SMNVEV (reference sequence). Unique molecular identifiers were incorporated into the prepared TCRbeta library. TCRdb redid the calling of the PCR reads with MiXCR, one entry per CDR3 protein. The table includes around 530,000 distinct CDR3 sequences, around a third detected once. This TCR was sampled from a human donor who donated a stem cell graft to a child with aplastic anemia. V and J are TRBV27 and TRBJ2-2, with 12 nucleotides matching TRBD2. The input for sequencing was PBMCs from the stem cell graft donor, taken from the stem cell graft. Here the CDR3 DNA reads TGTGCCAGCAGTGTCCTAGCGGGAGGGACCGGGGAGCTGTTTTTT. Translated: CASSVLAGGTGELFF.